A selection of T cell receptor beta chains follows, all from one sample in a study of spatial heterogeneity in lung cancer. TCRdb reprocessed the 5' RACE reads via MiXCR and lists one record per CDR3 protein. The table lists around 100,000 distinct CDR3 sequences, nearly 4.5% of them singletons. This specimen was lung tumor tissue, taken at surgery. These receptor sequences come from a male donor with early-stage non-small cell lung cancer. CDR3s include the opening cysteine and the closing phenylalanine or tryptophan. A D gene is named only where the DNA matches it firmly. Size tells how often a clone was seen (once, few, many) or the class of an expanded clone, and some rows leave it out.

DNA: TGCGCCAGCAGCTTGGTTGGCACGGCTGTATACGAGCAGTACTTC; CDR3: CASSLVGTAVYEQYF; V: TRBV5-1; D: NA; J: TRBJ2-7; size: many
DNA: TGTGCCAGCAGCTCTCACAGGGCTGGGGCCAACGTCCTGACTTTC; CDR3: CASSSHRAGANVLTF; V: TRBV7-2; D: NA; J: TRBJ2-6; size: many
DNA: TGTGCCAGCAGTTTGGACAGGGCTAATTCACCCCTCCACTTT; CDR3: CASSLDRANSPLHF; V: TRBV12-3/TRBV12-4; D: TRBD1; J: TRBJ1-6; size: many
DNA: TGCGCCAGCAGCCAAGTTCCGGGACAGGGAAAGGCTCCTATCAGGGTTTTT; CDR3: CASSQVPGQGKAPIRVF; V: TRBV4-1; D: TRBD1; J: TRBJ2-3; size: few
DNA: TGTGCCAGCAGCTTATCCTTGACAGAACACACTGAAGCTTTCTTT; CDR3: CASSLSLTEHTEAFF; V: TRBV7-2; D: NA; J: TRBJ1-1; size: many
DNA: TGTGCCAGCAGCGGAAGGGTACCGGAAGCTTTCTTT; CDR3: CASSGRVPEAFF; V: TRBV7-8; D: NA; J: TRBJ1-1; size: many
DNA: TGTGCCAGCAGCGCTATAGATGAGCAGTTCTTC; CDR3: CASSAIDEQFF; V: TRBV7-2; D: NA; J: TRBJ2-1; size: many
DNA: TGTGCCAGCAGCAGGGACGGCAATCAGCCCCAGCATTTT; CDR3: CASSRDGNQPQHF; V: TRBV7-6; D: NA; J: TRBJ1-5; size: many
DNA: TGTGCCAGCAGTTTTGTGGGCCGGGGCAATGAGCAGTTCTTC; CDR3: CASSFVGRGNEQFF; V: TRBV12-3/TRBV12-4; D: NA; J: TRBJ2-1; size: NA
DNA: TGTGCCAGCAGCCTCTATGAGCCCCACACGGATACGCAGTATTTT; CDR3: CASSLYEPHTDTQYF; V: TRBV5-4; D: NA; J: TRBJ2-3; size: many
DNA: TGTGCCAGCAATGGCGGCCGGACTGAGACAGATACGCAGTATTTT; CDR3: CASNGGRTETDTQYF; V: TRBV28; D: NA; J: TRBJ2-3; size: many
DNA: TGCAGTGCTCCCTTTAGCGGCAGGTACTCCTACGAGCAGTACTTC; CDR3: CSAPFSGRYSYEQYF; V: TRBV20-1; D: NA; J: TRBJ2-7; size: many
DNA: TGTGCCAGCAGCCCGCGGACTAGACGGAGCACAGATACGCAGTATTTT; CDR3: CASSPRTRRSTDTQYF; V: TRBV7-2; D: TRBD2; J: TRBJ2-3; size: many
DNA: TGCGCCAGCAGCCAATGGGTGGGCGGGCGTTACGAGCAGTACTTC; CDR3: CASSQWVGGRYEQYF; V: TRBV4-1; D: NA; J: TRBJ2-7; size: many
DNA: TGTGCCAGCAGTCCCCTGGTAAGGACACGACGAACCTACGAGCAGTACTTC; CDR3: CASSPLVRTRRTYEQYF; V: TRBV27; D: NA; J: TRBJ2-7; size: many
DNA: TGTGCCAGCAGCCTAAGGACTAGCGGGAGTTGGCAAGAGACCCAGTACTTC; CDR3: CASSLRTSGSWQETQYF; V: TRBV7-8; D: TRBD2; J: TRBJ2-5; size: many
DNA: TGTGCCTGGAGGCTTTACAATGAGCAGTTCTTC; CDR3: CAWRLYNEQFF; V: TRBV30; D: NA; J: TRBJ2-1; size: many
DNA: TGTGCCAGCAGCCATCTTCAGGGGGCATTCGGCAATGAGCAGTTCTTC; CDR3: CASSHLQGAFGNEQFF; V: TRBV27; D: TRBD1; J: TRBJ2-1; size: many
DNA: TGTGCCAGCAGTCCCATAAACGGGGGCCACGGGACCCAGTACTTC; CDR3: CASSPINGGHGTQYF; V: TRBV28; D: NA; J: TRBJ2-5; size: many
DNA: TGTGCCACCAGGGATGGTCCCGAGCAGTACTTC; CDR3: CATRDGPEQYF; V: TRBV10-3; D: NA; J: TRBJ2-7; size: NA
DNA: TGTGCCAGCAGCGTAGATTTTGGTAGCTTTTCCATCGGGGAGCTGTTTTTT; CDR3: CASSVDFGSFSIGELFF; V: TRBV9; D: NA; J: TRBJ2-2; size: many
DNA: TGTGCCAGCAGTGAATCACGGCGGGTTGGAGGCCAAGAGACCCAGTACTTC; CDR3: CASSESRRVGGQETQYF; V: TRBV25-1; D: NA; J: TRBJ2-5; size: many
DNA: TGTGCCAGCAGCTTCGACGGGAGGGACACCGGGGAGCTGTTTTTT; CDR3: CASSFDGRDTGELFF; V: TRBV7-2; D: TRBD2; J: TRBJ2-2; size: many
DNA: TGTGCCAGCAGCGTCGCCGGGACGGACGGCAATCAGCCCCAGCATTTT; CDR3: CASSVAGTDGNQPQHF; V: TRBV5-5; D: NA; J: TRBJ1-5; size: many
DNA: TGTGCCAGCAGGACGAATCTAAACAGGAATGAGCAGTTCTTC; CDR3: CASRTNLNRNEQFF; V: TRBV12-3/TRBV12-4; D: NA; J: TRBJ2-1; size: many
DNA: TGTGCCAGCAGCTTGAGGACAGGGGGCCTGTACTACGAGCTGTACTTC; CDR3: CASSLRTGGLYYELYF; V: TRBV5-5; D: TRBD1; J: TRBJ2-7; size: once
DNA: TGTGCCAGCAGCCGAGGGGTCTCTGGGGCCAACGTCCTGACTTTC; CDR3: CASSRGVSGANVLTF; V: TRBV6-5; D: NA; J: TRBJ2-6; size: many
DNA: TGTGCCACCAGTGATTTATCGGGACGGAGTCCGGTAGGTGAGCAGTTCTTC; CDR3: CATSDLSGRSPVGEQFF; V: TRBV24-1; D: NA; J: TRBJ2-1; size: NA
DNA: TGCAGTGCTAGAGTCGGGCTAATCCCCGTACGGACCTTC; CDR3: CSARVGLIPVRTF; V: TRBV20-1; D: NA; J: TRBJ1-2; size: many
DNA: TGTGCCAGCAGTTACGGTGGAGAGAGCACAGATACGCAGTATTTT; CDR3: CASSYGGESTDTQYF; V: TRBV6-5; D: NA; J: TRBJ2-3; size: many
DNA: TGTGCCAGCAGCCAAGATCGGGGACGGGATATCACAGATACGCAGTATTTT; CDR3: CASSQDRGRDITDTQYF; V: TRBV4-2; D: NA; J: TRBJ2-3; size: many
DNA: TGTGCCAGCAGCGGGGCTGAAGCTTTCTTT; CDR3: CASSGAEAFF; V: TRBV7-2; D: NA; J: TRBJ1-1; size: many